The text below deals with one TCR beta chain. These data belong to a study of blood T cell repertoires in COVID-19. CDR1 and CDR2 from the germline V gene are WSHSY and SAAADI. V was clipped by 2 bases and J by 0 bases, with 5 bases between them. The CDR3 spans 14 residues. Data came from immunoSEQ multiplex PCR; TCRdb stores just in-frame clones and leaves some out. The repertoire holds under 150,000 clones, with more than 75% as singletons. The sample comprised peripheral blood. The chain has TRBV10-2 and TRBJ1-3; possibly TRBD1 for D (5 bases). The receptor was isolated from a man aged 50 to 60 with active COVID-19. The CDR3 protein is CASSETGSGNTIYF. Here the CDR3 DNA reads TGCGCCAGCAGTGAGACAGGCTCTGGAAACACCATATATTTT.